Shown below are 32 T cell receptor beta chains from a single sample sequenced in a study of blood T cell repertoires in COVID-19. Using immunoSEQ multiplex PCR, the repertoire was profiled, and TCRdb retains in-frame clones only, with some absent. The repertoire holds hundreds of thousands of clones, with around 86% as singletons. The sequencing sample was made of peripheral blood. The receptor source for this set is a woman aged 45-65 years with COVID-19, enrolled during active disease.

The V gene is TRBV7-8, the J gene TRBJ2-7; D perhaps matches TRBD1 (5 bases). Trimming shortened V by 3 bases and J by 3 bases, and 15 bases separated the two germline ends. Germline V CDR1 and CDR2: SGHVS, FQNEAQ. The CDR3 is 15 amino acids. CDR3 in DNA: TGTGCCAGCAGCTTTGGGGCGGTATCCTACTACGAGCAGTACTTC. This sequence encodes CASSFGAVSYYEQYF.

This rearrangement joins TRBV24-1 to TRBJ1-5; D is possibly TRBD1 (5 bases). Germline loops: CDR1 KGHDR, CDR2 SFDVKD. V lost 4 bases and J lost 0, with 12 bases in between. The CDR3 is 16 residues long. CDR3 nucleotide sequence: TGTGCCACCAGTGACAGTTACAGGAATAGCAATCAGCCCCAGCATTTT. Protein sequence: CATSDSYRNSNQPQHF.

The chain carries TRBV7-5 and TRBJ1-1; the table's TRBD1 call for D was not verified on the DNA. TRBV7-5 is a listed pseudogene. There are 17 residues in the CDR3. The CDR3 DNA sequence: TGTGTCAGAAGCTTAATCGGGACAGGGGGTGAGGGCACTGAAGCTTTCTTT. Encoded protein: CVRSLIGTGGEGTEAFF.

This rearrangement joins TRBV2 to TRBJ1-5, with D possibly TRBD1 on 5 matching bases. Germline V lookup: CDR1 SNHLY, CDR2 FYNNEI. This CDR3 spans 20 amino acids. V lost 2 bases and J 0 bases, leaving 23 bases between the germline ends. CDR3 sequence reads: CASSEFWSGTGRASNQPQHF. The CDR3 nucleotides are TGTGCCAGCAGTGAATTTTGGAGTGGAACAGGACGGGCTAGCAATCAGCCCCAGCATTTT.

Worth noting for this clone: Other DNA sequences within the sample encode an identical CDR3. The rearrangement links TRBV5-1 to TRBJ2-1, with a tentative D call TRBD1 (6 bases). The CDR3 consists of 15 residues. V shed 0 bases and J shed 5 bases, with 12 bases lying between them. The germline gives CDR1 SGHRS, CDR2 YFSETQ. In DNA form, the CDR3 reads TGCGCCAGCAGCTTGGTTGGGGGCGCGCACAATGAGCAGTTCTTC. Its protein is CASSLVGGAHNEQFF. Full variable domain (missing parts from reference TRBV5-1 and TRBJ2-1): KAGVTQTPRYLIKTRGQQVTLSCSPISGHRSVSWYQQTPGQGLQFLFEYFSETQRNKGNFPGRFSGRQFSNSRSEMNVSTLELGDSALYLCASSLVGGAHNEQFFGPGTRLTVL.

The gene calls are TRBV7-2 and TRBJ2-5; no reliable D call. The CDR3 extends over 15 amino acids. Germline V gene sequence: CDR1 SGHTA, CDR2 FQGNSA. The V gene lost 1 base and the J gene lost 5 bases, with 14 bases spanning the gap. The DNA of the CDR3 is TGTGCCAGCAGCTTAGTAGTCGGTAGAGGTGAGACCCAGTACTTC. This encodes CASSLVVGRGETQYF.

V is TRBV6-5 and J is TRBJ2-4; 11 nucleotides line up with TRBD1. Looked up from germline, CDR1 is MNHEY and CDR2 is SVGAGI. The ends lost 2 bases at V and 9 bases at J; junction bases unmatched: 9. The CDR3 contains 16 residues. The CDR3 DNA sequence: TGTGCCAGCAGTTACCCTCAGGGACAGGGGGTTAGCATTCAGTACTTC. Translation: CASSYPQGQGVSIQYF.

The CDR3 DNA is TGTGCTAGTGGTTTGGTACTACGTCCCGGGGAGCTGTTTTTT. Protein: CASGLVLRPGELFF. The rearrangement joins TRBV12-5 to TRBJ2-2; no definite D call. Trimming took 0 bases from V and 6 from J, leaving 8 bases between them. The CDR3 totals 14 residues. Germline assignment: CDR1 LGHNT and CDR2 FRNRAP. Full variable domain (rest looked up from reference TRBV12-5 and TRBJ2-2): DARVTQTPRHKVTEMGQEVTMRCQPILGHNTVFWYRQTMMQGLELLAYFRNRAPLDDSGMPKDRFSAEMPDATLATLKIQPSEPRDSAVYFCASGLVLRPGELFFGEGSRLTVL.

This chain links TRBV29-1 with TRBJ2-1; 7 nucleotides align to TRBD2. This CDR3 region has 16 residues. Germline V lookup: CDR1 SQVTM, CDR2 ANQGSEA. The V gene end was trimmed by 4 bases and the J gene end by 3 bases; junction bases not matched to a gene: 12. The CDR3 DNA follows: TGCAGCGTTGGCTTTGGTGCGGGAGAGATCTACAATGAGCAGTTCTTC. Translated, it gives CSVGFGAGEIYNEQFF.

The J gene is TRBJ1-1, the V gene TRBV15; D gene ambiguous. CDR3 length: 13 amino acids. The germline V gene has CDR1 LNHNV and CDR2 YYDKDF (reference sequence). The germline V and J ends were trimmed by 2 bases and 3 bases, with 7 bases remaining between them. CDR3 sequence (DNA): TGTGCCACCAGCAGAACGAGGGACACTGAAGCTTTCTTT. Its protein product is CATSRTRDTEAFF.

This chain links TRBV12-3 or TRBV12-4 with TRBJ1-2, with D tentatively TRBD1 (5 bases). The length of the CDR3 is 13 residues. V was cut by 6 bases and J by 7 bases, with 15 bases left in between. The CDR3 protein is CASSPRGWSGYTF. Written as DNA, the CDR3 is TGTGCCAGCAGCCCCCGGGGGTGGAGTGGCTACACCTTC.

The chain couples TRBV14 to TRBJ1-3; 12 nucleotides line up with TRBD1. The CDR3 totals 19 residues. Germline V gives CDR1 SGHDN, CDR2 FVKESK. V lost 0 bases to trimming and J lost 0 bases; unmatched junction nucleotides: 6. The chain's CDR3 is CASSQEGRDRGLSGNTIYF. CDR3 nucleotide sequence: TGTGCCAGCAGCCAAGAAGGCCGGGACAGGGGGCTCTCTGGAAACACCATATATTTT.

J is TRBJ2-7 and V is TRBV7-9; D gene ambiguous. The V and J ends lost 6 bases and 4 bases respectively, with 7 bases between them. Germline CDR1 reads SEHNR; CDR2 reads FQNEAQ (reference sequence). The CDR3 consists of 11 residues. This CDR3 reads CASSRAYEQYF. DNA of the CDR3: TGTGCCAGCAGTCGAGCTTACGAGCAGTACTTC.

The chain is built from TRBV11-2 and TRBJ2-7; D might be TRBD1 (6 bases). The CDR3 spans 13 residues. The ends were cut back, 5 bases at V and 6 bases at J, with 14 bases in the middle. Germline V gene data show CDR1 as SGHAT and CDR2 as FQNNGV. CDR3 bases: TGTGCCAGCAGCCGGACAGCTTTCGGCGAGCAGTACTTC. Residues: CASSRTAFGEQYF.

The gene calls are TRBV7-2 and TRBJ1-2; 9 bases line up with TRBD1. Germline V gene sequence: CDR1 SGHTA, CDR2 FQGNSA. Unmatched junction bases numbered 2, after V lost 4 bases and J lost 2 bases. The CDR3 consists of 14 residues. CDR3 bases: TGTGCCAGCAGCTACGACAGGGGGAACTATGGCTACACCTTC. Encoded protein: CASSYDRGNYGYTF.

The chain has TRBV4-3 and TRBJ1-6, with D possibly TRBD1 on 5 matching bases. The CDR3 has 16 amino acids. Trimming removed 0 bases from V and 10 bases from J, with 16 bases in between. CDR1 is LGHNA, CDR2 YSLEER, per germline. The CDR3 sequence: CASSQDTGLVGSPLHF. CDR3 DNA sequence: TGCGCCAGCAGCCAAGATACAGGTCTTGTCGGATCACCCCTCCACTTT.

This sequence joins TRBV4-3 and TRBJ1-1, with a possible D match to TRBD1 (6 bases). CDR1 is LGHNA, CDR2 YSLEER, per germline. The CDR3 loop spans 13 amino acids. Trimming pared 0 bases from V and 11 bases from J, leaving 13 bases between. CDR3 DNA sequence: TGCGCCAGCAGCCAAGAAACAGGGTATGAGGCTTTCTTT. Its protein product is CASSQETGYEAFF.

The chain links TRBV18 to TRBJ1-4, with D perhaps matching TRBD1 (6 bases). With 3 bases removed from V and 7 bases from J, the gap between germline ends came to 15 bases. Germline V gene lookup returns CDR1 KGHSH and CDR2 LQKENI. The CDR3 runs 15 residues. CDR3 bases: TGTGCCAGCTCACCTCCGTTGGGGGCCAGTGAAAAACTGTTTTTT. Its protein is CASSPPLGASEKLFF. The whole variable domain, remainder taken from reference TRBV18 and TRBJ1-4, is NAGVMQNPRHLVRRRGQEARLRCSPMKGHSHVYWYRQLPEEGLKFMVYLQKENIIDESGMPKERFSAEFPKEGPSILRIQQVVRGDSAAYFCASSPPLGASEKLFFGSGTQLSVL.

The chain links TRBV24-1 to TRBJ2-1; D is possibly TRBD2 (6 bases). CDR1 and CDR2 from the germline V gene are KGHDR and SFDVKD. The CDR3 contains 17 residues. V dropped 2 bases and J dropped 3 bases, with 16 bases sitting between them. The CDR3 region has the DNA TGTGCCACCAGTGATTCCCCCCCTAGCGCATACTACAATGAGCAGTTCTTC. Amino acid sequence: CATSDSPPSAYYNEQFF.

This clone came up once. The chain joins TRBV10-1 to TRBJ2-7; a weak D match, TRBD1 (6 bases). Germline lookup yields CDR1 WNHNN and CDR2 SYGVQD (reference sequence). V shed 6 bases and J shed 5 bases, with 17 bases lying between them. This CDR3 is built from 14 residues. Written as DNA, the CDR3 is TGCGCCAGCAGCGAGACAGGTAGGAGCCACGAGCAGTACTTC. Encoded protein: CASSETGRSHEQYF.

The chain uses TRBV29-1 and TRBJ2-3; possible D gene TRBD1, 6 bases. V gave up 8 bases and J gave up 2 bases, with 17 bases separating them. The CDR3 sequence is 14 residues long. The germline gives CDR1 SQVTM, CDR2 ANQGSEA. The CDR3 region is CSIEGHQHTDTQYF. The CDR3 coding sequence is TGCAGCATCGAGGGACATCAGCACACAGATACGCAGTATTTT.

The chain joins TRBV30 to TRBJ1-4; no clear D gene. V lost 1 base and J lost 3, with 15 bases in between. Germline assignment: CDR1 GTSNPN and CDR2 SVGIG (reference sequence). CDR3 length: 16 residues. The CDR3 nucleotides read TGTGCCTGGAGTGACCAGAGGGTTCTTGCTAATGAAAAACTGTTTTTT. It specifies CAWSDQRVLANEKLFF.

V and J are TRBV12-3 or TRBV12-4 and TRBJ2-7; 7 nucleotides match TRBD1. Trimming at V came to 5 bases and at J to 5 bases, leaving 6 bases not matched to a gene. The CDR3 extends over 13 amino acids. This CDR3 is CASSDRVVDEQYF. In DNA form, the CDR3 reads TGTGCCAGCAGTGACAGGGTCGTCGACGAGCAGTACTTC.

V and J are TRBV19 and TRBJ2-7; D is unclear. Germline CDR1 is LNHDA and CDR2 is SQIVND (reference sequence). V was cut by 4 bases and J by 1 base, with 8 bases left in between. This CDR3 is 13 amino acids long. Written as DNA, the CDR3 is TGTGCCAGTAGTACTACAGTTTCCTACGAGCAGTACTTC. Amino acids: CASSTTVSYEQYF.

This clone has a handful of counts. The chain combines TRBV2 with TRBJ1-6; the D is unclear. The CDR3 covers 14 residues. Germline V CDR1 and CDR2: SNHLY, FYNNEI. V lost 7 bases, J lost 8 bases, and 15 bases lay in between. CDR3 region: CASIGRLRDSPLHF. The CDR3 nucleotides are TGTGCCAGCATCGGGCGACTAAGGGATTCACCCCTCCACTTT. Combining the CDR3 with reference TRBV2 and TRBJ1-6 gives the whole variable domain EPEVTQTPSHQVTQMGQEVILRCVPISNHLYFYWYRQILGQKVEFLVSFYNNEISEKSEIFDDQFSVERPDGSNFTLKIRSTKLEDSAMYFCASIGRLRDSPLHFGNGTRLTVT.

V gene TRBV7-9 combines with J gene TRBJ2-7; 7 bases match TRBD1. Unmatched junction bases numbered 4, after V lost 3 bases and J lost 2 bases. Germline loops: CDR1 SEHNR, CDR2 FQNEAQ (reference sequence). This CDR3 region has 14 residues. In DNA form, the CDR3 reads TGTGCCAGCAGCTTCCCAGGACAGGCCTACGAGCAGTACTTC. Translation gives CASSFPGQAYEQYF.

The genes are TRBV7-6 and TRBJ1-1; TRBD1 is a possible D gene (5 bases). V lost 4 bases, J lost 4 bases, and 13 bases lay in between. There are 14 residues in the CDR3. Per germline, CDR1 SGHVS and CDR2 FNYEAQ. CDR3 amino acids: CASSSQGLSTEAFF. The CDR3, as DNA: TGTGCCAGCAGCTCTCAGGGTCTAAGCACTGAAGCTTTCTTT.

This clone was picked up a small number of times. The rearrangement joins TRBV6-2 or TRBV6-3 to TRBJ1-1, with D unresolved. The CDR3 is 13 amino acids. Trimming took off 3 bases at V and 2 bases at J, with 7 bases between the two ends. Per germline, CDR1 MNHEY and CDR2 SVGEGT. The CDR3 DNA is TGTGCCAGCAGTTATTTGGCTAACACTGAAGCTTTCTTT. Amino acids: CASSYLANTEAFF.

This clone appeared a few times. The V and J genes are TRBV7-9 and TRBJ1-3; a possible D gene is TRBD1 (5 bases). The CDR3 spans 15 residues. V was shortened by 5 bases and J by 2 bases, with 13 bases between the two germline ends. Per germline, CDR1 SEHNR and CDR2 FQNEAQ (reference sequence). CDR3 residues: CASSETAVTGNTIYF. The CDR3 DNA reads TGTGCCAGCAGCGAGACAGCCGTTACTGGAAACACCATATATTTT.

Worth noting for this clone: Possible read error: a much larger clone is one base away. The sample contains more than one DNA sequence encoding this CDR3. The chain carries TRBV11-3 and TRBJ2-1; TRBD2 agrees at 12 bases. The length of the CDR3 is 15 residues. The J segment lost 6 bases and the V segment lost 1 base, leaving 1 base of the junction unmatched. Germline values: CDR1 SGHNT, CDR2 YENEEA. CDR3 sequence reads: CASSLGLAGVNEQFF. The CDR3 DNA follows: TGTGCCAGCAGCTTAGGACTAGCGGGAGTCAATGAGCAGTTCTTC.

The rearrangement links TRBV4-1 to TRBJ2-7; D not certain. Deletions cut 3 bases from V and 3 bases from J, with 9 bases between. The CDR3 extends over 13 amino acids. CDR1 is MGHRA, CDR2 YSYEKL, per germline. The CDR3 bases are TGCGCCAGCAGCCACCCAGGTGACTACGAGCAGTACTTC. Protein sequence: CASSHPGDYEQYF.

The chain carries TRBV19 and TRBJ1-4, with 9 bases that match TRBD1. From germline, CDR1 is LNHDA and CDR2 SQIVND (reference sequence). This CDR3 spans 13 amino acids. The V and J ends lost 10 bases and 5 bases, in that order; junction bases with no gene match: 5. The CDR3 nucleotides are TGTGCCACAAATACAGGGGGCAATGAAAAACTGTTTTTT. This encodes CATNTGGNEKLFF.